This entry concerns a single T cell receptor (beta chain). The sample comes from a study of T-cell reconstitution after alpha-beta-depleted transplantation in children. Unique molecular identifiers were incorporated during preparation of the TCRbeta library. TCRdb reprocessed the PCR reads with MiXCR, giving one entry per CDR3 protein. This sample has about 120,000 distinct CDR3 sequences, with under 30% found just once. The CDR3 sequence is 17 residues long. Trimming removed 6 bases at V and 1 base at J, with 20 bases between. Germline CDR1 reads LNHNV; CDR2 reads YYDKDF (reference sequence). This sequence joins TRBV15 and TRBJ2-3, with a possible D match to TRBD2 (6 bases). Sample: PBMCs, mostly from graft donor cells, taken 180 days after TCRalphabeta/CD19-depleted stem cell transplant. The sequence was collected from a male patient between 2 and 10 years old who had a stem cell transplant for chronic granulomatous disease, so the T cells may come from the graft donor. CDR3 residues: CATRALGGGSGTDTQYF. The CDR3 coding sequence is TGTGCCACCAGAGCCCTCGGTGGGGGGAGTGGCACAGATACGCAGTATTTT.